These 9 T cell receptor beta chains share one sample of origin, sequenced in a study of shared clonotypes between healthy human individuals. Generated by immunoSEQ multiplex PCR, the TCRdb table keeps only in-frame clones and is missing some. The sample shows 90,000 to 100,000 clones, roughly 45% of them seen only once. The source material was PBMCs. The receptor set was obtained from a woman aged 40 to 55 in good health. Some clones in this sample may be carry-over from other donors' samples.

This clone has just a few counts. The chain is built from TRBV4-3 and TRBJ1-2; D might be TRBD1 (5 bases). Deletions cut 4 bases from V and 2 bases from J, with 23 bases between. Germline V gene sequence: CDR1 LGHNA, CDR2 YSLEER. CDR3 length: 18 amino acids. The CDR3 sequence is CASSPSLTPGTVNYGYTF. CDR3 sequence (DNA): TGCGCCAGCAGCCCTTCACTAACCCCCGGGACCGTAAACTATGGCTACACCTTC.

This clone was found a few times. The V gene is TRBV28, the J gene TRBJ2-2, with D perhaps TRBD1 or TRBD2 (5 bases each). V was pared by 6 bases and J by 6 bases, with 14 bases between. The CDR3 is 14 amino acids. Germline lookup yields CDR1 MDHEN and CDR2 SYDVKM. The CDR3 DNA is TGTGCCAGCAGGGGACCCGGCGAGGCCGGGGAGCTGTTTTTT. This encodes CASRGPGEAGELFF.

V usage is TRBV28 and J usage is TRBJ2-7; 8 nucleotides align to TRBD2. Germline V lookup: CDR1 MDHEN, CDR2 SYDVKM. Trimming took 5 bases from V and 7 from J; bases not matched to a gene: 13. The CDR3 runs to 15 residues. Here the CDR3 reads CASSDLSGARREQYF. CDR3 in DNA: TGTGCCAGCAGTGACCTTAGCGGGGCCCGGAGGGAGCAGTACTTC.

The CDR3 nucleotides read TGTGCCAGCAGCTTCCATGCTAGGGGAATCAATGGCTACACCTTC. This translates into CASSFHARGINGYTF. This chain joins TRBV5-4 and TRBJ1-2; tentative D call: TRBD1 (5 bases). Germline V gene lookup returns CDR1 SGHNT and CDR2 YYREEE (reference sequence). V was cut by 2 bases and J by 6 bases, with 17 bases left in between. The length of the CDR3 is 15 residues.

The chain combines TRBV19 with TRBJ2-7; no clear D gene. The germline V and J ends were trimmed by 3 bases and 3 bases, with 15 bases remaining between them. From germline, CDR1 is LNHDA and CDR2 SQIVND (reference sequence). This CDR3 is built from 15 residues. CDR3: CASSIRVGGIYEQYF. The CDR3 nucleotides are TGTGCCAGTAGTATCAGAGTCGGTGGGATCTACGAGCAGTACTTC. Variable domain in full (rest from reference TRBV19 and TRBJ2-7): DGGITQSPKYLFRKEGQNVTLSCEQNLNHDAMYWYRQDPGQGLRLIYYSQIVNDFQKGDIAEGYSVSREKKESFPLTVTSAQKNPTAFYLCASSIRVGGIYEQYFGPGTRLTVT.

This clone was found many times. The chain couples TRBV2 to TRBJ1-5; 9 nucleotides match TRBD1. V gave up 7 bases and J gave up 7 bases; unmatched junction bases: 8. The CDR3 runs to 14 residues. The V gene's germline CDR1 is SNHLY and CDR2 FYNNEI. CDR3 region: CASMSTGGRQPQHF. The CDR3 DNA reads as TGTGCCAGCATGTCTACAGGGGGCCGACAGCCCCAGCATTTT.

CDR3: CASSQWGDSPLHF. CDR3 coding DNA: TGTGCCAGCAGCCAGTGGGGGGATTCACCCCTCCACTTT. V gene TRBV9 combines with J gene TRBJ1-6, with D perhaps TRBD1 (5 bases). The CDR3 loop spans 13 amino acids. The V end lost 4 bases, the J end lost 8 bases, and 10 bases lay between the germline ends. Germline lookup yields CDR1 SGDLS and CDR2 YYNGEE.

CDR3 region: CASSFDQREQYF. The CDR3 bases are TGTGCCAGCAGCTTTGATCAGCGCGAGCAGTACTTC. V and J are TRBV11-2 and TRBJ2-7; no clear D gene. The germline V gene has CDR1 SGHAT and CDR2 FQNNGV. This CDR3 has 12 amino acids. The V end lost 3 bases, the J end lost 6 bases, and 9 bases lay between the germline ends.

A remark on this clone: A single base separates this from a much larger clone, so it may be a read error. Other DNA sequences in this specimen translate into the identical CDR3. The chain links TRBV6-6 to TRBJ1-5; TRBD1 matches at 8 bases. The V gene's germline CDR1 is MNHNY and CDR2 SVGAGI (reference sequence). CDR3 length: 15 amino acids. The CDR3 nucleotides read TGTGCCAGCAGCAGGACAGGGTACAGCAATCAGCCCCAACATTTT. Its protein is CASSRTGYSNQPQHF.